The 4 T cell receptor beta chains below come from one sample, sequenced in a study of blood T cells in healthy people across ages. The second PCR ran about 6 to 11 cycles with a sample-barcoded 5' primer and J-beta primers. Using its own MiXCR run on the 5' RACE reads, TCRdb lists one record per CDR3 protein. Altogether some 900,000 distinct CDR3 sequences are present, 45% to 50% being singletons, with the ten largest covering over 10%. The sequencing input was blood. The receptors were gathered from a man under 40 in good health.

This clonotype was recorded a few times. A read error may explain this, as a much larger clone is one base away. The rearrangement links TRBV3-1 to TRBJ2-1, with TRBD2 identical over 7 bases. Germline CDR1 is LGHDT and CDR2 is YNNKEL (reference sequence). This CDR3 has 16 residues. The J segment lost 2 bases and the V segment lost 0 bases, leaving 4 bases of the junction unmatched. The CDR3 nucleotides read TGTGCCAGCAGCCAAGAAGGGCGGGAGCCCTACAATGAGCAGTTCTTC. This encodes CASSQEGREPYNEQFF.

Regarding this clonotype: This clone may be a read error of a much larger clone one base away. The V and J genes are TRBV5-1 and TRBJ2-2; TRBD2 is a possible D gene (6 bases). The CDR3 totals 15 residues. Germline V gene data show CDR1 as SGHRS and CDR2 as YFSETQ. CDR3 sequence (DNA): TGCGCCAGCGGCTTGGCGGGACCTAACACCGGGGAGCTGTTTTTT. This encodes CASGLAGPNTGELFF.

Only a few counts were recorded for this clonotype. The chain combines TRBV4-2 with TRBJ2-7; D may be TRBD2 (6 bases). There are 15 residues in the CDR3. The germline V and J ends were trimmed by 4 bases and 4 bases, with 17 bases remaining between them. Germline lookup yields CDR1 LGHNA and CDR2 YNFKEQ. CDR3 in amino acids: CASSRGTPVGYEQYF. Written as DNA, the CDR3 is TGTGCCAGCAGCCGCGGGACTCCCGTGGGGTACGAGCAGTACTTC.

The chain links TRBV5-1 to TRBJ1-1; weak D call: TRBD1 (6 bases). Germline CDR1 is SGHRS and CDR2 is YFSETQ. There are 14 residues in the CDR3. V gave up 4 bases and J gave up 5 bases, with 15 bases separating them. DNA of the CDR3: TGCGCCAGCAGCATAGAGGGGGGGAAAACTGAAGCTTTCTTT. It translates to CASSIEGGKTEAFF.